The 14 T cell receptor beta chains listed next were all sequenced from one sample in a study of cytomegalovirus exposure and HLA in healthy donors. Repertoires were generated with immunoSEQ multiplex PCR, while TCRdb's copy carries only in-frame clones and drops some. The sample gives some 83,000 clones, 90% to 95% of which show up once; 2.1% is in the top ten. The sample comprised PBMCs. The origin of the receptors is a woman between 18 and 29 years old in good health and CMV-seronegative.

DNA of the CDR3: TGTGCCAGCAGCTTTGCGGGTAACGGAATGGGCGGCTACACCTTC. This gives the protein CASSFAGNGMGGYTF. V usage is TRBV7-8 and J usage is TRBJ1-2; no firm D call. V was cut by 3 bases and J by 8 bases, with 19 bases left in between. Germline-derived CDR1 and CDR2 are SGHVS and FQNEAQ. The CDR3 contains 15 residues.

V gene TRBV6-1 combines with J gene TRBJ1-2, with 8 bases lining up with TRBD1. V trimming: 7 bases; J trimming: 8 bases; junction bases outside the gene matches: 6. Germline lookup yields CDR1 MNHNS and CDR2 SASEGT. This CDR3 region has 12 residues. The CDR3: CASTETGAGYTF. The CDR3 DNA sequence: TGTGCCAGCACTGAGACAGGGGCAGGCTACACCTTC.

This chain joins TRBV7-9 and TRBJ2-1, with 9 positions matching TRBD1. The CDR3 runs to 15 residues. Germline CDR1 and CDR2: SEHNR and FQNEAQ (reference sequence). Trimming at V came to 4 bases and at J to 7 bases, leaving 8 bases not matched to a gene. CDR3 sequence reads: CASSYQQGARNEQFF. The CDR3 bases are TGTGCCAGCAGCTATCAACAGGGGGCGCGTAATGAGCAGTTCTTC.

The rearrangement links TRBV7-9 to TRBJ2-7; TRBD2 aligns across 11 bases. This CDR3 is built from 19 residues. V lost 5 bases, J lost 0 bases, and 15 bases stayed unmatched. The germline V gene has CDR1 SEHNR and CDR2 FQNEAQ (reference sequence). CDR3 in DNA: TGTGCCAGCAGCCCTAGACTAGCGGGGACCCTTCTAAGCTCCTACGAGCAGTACTTC. Translated, it gives CASSPRLAGTLLSSYEQYF.

V is TRBV28 and J is TRBJ1-4, with D uncertain. Germline CDR1 reads MDHEN; CDR2 reads SYDVKM. Trimming cost V 2 bases and J 0 bases, with 19 bases left between them. This CDR3 is 19 amino acids long. The CDR3 sequence is CASSLIGVGQKATNEKLFF. The CDR3 bases are TGTGCCAGCAGTTTAATCGGGGTAGGGCAGAAAGCAACTAATGAAAAACTGTTTTTT.

V and J are TRBV27 and TRBJ1-2; TRBD1 is a possible D gene (6 bases). The V gene's germline CDR1 is MNHEY and CDR2 SMNVEV (reference sequence). V dropped 0 bases and J dropped 7 bases, with 9 bases sitting between them. CDR3 size: 13 residues. CDR3 nucleotide sequence: TGTGCCAGCAGTTTATCAGGGGGATCTGGCTACACCTTC. As protein: CASSLSGGSGYTF.

The chain combines TRBV5-5 with TRBJ2-1, with 8 positions matching TRBD2. There are 16 residues in the CDR3. The V gene end was trimmed by 0 bases and the J gene end by 4 bases; junction bases not matched to a gene: 6. Germline lookup yields CDR1 SGHKS and CDR2 YYEKEE (reference sequence). Written as DNA, the CDR3 is TGTGCCAGCAGCTTGGGACTAGCGCAGACGTACAATGAGCAGTTCTTC. This translates into CASSLGLAQTYNEQFF.

J is TRBJ2-2 and V is TRBV7-9, with TRBD2 identical over 9 bases. CDR1 SEHNR and CDR2 FQNEAQ come from the germline V gene (reference sequence). V was clipped by 4 bases and J by 3 bases; unmatched bases: 6. This CDR3 region has 16 residues. The DNA for the CDR3 is TGTGCCAGCAGCTCCGGACTAGCGCCGCACACCGGGGAGCTGTTTTTT. Residues: CASSSGLAPHTGELFF. The whole variable domain, remainder taken from reference TRBV7-9 and TRBJ2-2, is DTGVSQNPRHKITKRGQNVTFRCDPISEHNRLYWYRQTLGQGPEFLTYFQNEAQLEKSRLLSDRFSAERPKGSFSTLEIQRTEQGDSAMYLCASSSGLAPHTGELFFGEGSRLTVL.

This chain connects TRBV11-3 to TRBJ2-2, with 8 bases aligning to TRBD1. This CDR3 is 15 amino acids long. Germline V gene data show CDR1 as SGHNT and CDR2 as YENEEA. J was trimmed by 2 bases and V by 3 bases; bases with no gene match: 2. In DNA form, the CDR3 reads TGTGCCAGCAGCTTGCCAGGGGGCAACACCGGGGAGCTGTTTTTT. Translating gives CASSLPGGNTGELFF.

The chain links TRBV18 to TRBJ2-7, with a possible D match to TRBD2 (6 bases). This CDR3 is built from 14 residues. The germline CDR1 and CDR2 sequences are KGHSH and LQKENI. V was clipped by 6 bases and J by 2 bases, with 14 bases between them. CDR3 region: CASSPGTGTYEQYF. CDR3 coding DNA: TGTGCCAGCTCCCCCGGGACTGGTACCTACGAGCAGTACTTC.

The chain carries TRBV15 and TRBJ1-2; TRBD1 might be the D (6 bases). The CDR3 covers 14 residues. Per germline, CDR1 LNHNV and CDR2 YYDKDF (reference sequence). Trimming took 3 bases from V and 3 from J, leaving 11 bases between them. CDR3 in amino acids: CATSSPGADYGYTF. In nucleotides, the CDR3 is TGTGCCACCAGCAGCCCAGGGGCCGACTATGGCTACACCTTC.

The chain links TRBV30 to TRBJ2-4; D may be TRBD2 (5 bases). There are 14 residues in the CDR3. The V gene's germline CDR1 is GTSNPN and CDR2 SVGIG (reference sequence). Deletions cut 0 bases from V and 8 bases from J, with 14 bases between. Written as DNA, the CDR3 is TGTGCCTGGAGTGTACAACCAACCGGGGACATTCAGTACTTC. Encoded protein: CAWSVQPTGDIQYF.

The chain is built from TRBV5-1 and TRBJ2-1; 7 bases align to TRBD1. The CDR3 has 18 residues. J gave up 2 bases and V 1 base, and 12 bases lay outside the gene matches. CDR1 and CDR2 from the germline V gene are SGHRS and YFSETQ. The CDR3: CASSLTGDGLNPYNEQFF. The CDR3 coding sequence is TGCGCCAGCAGCTTGACAGGGGATGGGCTAAACCCCTACAATGAGCAGTTCTTC.

The V and J genes are TRBV5-6 and TRBJ1-2; D remains ambiguous. The V gene's germline CDR1 is SGHDT and CDR2 YYEEEE. The CDR3 has 13 amino acids. The V end lost 0 bases, the J end lost 4 bases, and 7 bases lay between the germline ends. The chain's CDR3 is CASSLERTYGYTF. The DNA for the CDR3 is TGTGCCAGCAGCTTGGAGCGGACCTATGGCTACACCTTC.